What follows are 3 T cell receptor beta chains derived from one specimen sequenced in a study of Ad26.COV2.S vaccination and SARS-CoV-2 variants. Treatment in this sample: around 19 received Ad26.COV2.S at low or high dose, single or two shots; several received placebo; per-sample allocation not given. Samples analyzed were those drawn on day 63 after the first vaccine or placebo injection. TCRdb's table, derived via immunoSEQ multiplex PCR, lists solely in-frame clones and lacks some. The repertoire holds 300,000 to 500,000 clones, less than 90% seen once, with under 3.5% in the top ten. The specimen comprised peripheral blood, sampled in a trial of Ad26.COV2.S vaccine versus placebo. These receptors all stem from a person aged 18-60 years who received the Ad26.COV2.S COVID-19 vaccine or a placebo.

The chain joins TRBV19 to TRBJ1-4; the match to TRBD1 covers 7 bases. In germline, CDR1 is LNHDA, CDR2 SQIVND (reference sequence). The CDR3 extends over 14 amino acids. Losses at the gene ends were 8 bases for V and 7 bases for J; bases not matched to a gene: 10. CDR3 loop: CASRQTGKGEKLFF. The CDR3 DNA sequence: TGTGCCAGTCGACAGACAGGGAAAGGTGAAAAACTGTTTTTT.

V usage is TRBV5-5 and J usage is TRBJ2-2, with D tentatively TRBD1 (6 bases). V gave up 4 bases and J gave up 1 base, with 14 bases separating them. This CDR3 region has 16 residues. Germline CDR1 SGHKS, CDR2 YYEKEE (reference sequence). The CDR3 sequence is CASSRSGTKNTGELFF. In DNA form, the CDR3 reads TGTGCCAGCAGCCGTTCCGGGACAAAGAACACCGGGGAGCTGTTTTTT.

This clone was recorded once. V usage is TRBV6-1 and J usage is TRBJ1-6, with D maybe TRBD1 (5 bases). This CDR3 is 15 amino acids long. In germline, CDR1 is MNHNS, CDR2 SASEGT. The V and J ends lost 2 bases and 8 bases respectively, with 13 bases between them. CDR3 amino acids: CASSEFRAGYSPLHF. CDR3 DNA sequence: TGTGCCAGCAGTGAATTCAGGGCGGGTTATTCACCCCTCCACTTT.